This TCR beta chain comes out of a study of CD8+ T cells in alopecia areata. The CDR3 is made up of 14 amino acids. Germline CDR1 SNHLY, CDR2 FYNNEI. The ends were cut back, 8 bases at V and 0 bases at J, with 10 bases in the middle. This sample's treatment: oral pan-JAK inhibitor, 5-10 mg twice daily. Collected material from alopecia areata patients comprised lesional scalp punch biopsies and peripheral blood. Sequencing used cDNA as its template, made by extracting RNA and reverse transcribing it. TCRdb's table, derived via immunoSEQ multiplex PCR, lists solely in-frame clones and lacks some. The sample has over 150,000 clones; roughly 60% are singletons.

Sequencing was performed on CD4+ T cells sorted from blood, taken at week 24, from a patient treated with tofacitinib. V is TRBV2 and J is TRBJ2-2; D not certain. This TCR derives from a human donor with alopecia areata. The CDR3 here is CASSPRANTGELFF. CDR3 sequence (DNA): TGTGCCAGCTCTCCCCGCGCGAACACCGGGGAGCTGTTTTTT.